This entry describes one T cell receptor beta chain. It lacks a known antigen. No base quality values were provided; no much bigger clone lies one nucleotide off. Donors were healthy HIV-negative adults with no recently reported acute infections or vaccinations. All donors were Caucasian adults living in Nashville, Tennessee, USA. CD8 memory samples were composed of magnetically selected CD45RO+ cells combined with CCR7-negative CD45RA+ effector memory (TemRA) cells. After blood collection by leukapheresis, PBMCs were isolated using Ficoll-Histopaque density gradient centrifugation and then cryopreserved in the vapor phase of liquid nitrogen. Analytical flow cytometry was used to check the purity and quantity of each magnetically sorted T cell population. From each sorted fraction, genomic DNA was isolated and quantified by UV absorbance on a Nanodrop 2000c. TCR CDR3 regions were amplified from genomic DNA by multiplex PCR using the deep immunoSEQ assay. Extracted genomic DNA from each cell subset was spread evenly across all wells of several immunoSEQ 96-well plates, with each plate serving as a replicate. For sorted subsets, approximately 0.2 ug of genomic DNA, equivalent to some 30,000 T cell genomes, went into each replicate PCR. The purified libraries were quantified using a Qubit 3.0 fluorometer, sized with a Bioanalyzer 2100, and then quantified again using the KAPA Library Quantification kit. Every immunoSEQ 96-well plate was sequenced on a dedicated single-read 150-cycle Illumina NextSeq 550 flow cell. On the authors' methods: Because only junctional sequences without quality scores were contained in the immunoSEQ output, filtering matching that applied to full-length reads could not be performed. To assign V/J genes and CDR3, sequences were annotated against IMGT germline references using PyIR, a Python wrapper for IgBLAST v1.9. Reads were removed for weak V/J assignments (E-value above 1e-6), missing CDR3, stop codons, out-of-frame junctions, or ambiguous translated residues. V3J clonotypes were defined as sequences sharing an identical inferred V gene, J gene, and CDR3 amino acid sequence. To compute the percentage overlap between repertoires, the number of shared unique clonotypes was divided by the size of the smaller repertoire. Richness of each repertoire was evaluated using RTK rarefaction, the Chao1 estimator, and Recon v2.1 estimates of unobserved clonotypes. For all TCRbeta clonotypes obtained by the gDNA method from a few donors, generation probabilities were computed with OLGA. TCRdb carries this immuneACCESS record with in-frame sequences only. Its versions omit some clonotypes, under half of them owing to an unresolved V gene in the studies checked, with the rest unexplained. V, J and clone size are taken as reported in that table, and D and trimming were inferred from the DNA itself. Recorded for this sample are some 87,000 clones; over 60% of them occurred a single time. Approximately 46% of the sample goes to the ten largest clones.

This entry comes from a study of shared clonotypes between healthy human individuals (TCRdb year 2020). Looking at the study overall: The cohort included three men and a couple of women between 18 and 49 years of age. Blood TCR repertoires of a handful of healthy adults were deeply sequenced to estimate repertoire size and the extent of clonotype sharing between individuals. To increase sequencing depth and limit assay-specific biases, different laboratories used diverse techniques to prepare libraries and sequence TCR repertoires. Per donor, three plates each were used for CD4 naive and CD4 memory, two for CD8 naive, and one for CD8 memory. Per donor, leukapheresis produced somewhere between about 0.9 and 9.5 billion PBMCs. General findings and caveats noted by the study authors: Based on pairwise subsampling, the degree of clonotype sharing among donors was expected to be affected by sequencing depth. Even with the large sequencing depth, rarefaction of the sorted-subset datasets indicated that sequencing was incomplete. About 5% of naive CD4, 3% to 3.5% of naive CD8, around 2.3% of memory CD4, and about 0.4% of memory CD8 clonotypes were shared across several donors. Higher generation probabilities were observed for clonotypes shared by all four sorted-subset donors than for non-shared clonotypes. Only blood was sampled, and tissue TCR repertoires likely differ from those in blood. Naive subsets generally had larger estimated clonotype richness than memory subsets did. Because the study included a small number of donors, the genetic and exposure-history diversity represented was limited.

V and J are truncated by 2 bases and 8 bases respectively, leaving an intervening sequence of 7 bases. The CDR3 holds 12 amino acids from the cysteine to the phenylalanine. The retained sequence is limited to the CDR3, 36 bases, with the frame set at the first base. CDR1 and CDR2, looked up from the germline V gene, are SGHTA and FQGNSA. The sequence joins TRBV7-2 to TRBJ2-1; a confident D gene designation cannot be given. The TCR was taken from a man under 40 in good health. The specimen sequenced was memory CD8+ T cells sorted from blood. What the cell subset or site label conveys for this sample: CD45RO+ cells pooled with CCR7-negative TemRA cells. For the CDR3, the sequence is CASSLFWDEQFF. The DNA sequence is TGTGCCAGCAGCTTATTCTGGGATGAGCAGTTCTTC. Supplemented by the reference TRBV7-2 and TRBJ2-1 proteins around the CDR3, the complete variable domain is GAGVSQSPSNKVTEKGKDVELRCDPISGHTALYWYRQSLGQGLEFLIYFQGNSAPDKSGLPSDRFSAERTGGSVSTLTIQRTQQEDSAVYLCASSLFWDEQFFGPGTRLTVL.